This T cell receptor (beta chain) was recorded in a study of human versus mouse CDR3 diversity and MHC coevolution. Generated by immunoSEQ multiplex PCR, the TCRdb table keeps only in-frame clones and is missing some. The repertoire consists of 45,000 to 75,000 clones, with just under 95% occurring once and the leading ten covering approximately 19%. Study results and limitations: In humans, T-cell selection involved about 6 MHC II alleles.

A remark on this clone: The target antigen is unknown.

The TCR comes from a person between 60 and 69 years old in good health. Sequencing was performed on naive CD4+ T cells from blood. As to subset: CD45RO-negative CD62L-positive naive CD4 T cells.

The CDR3 protein is CASSRDSDSPLHF. CDR3 in DNA: TGTGCCAGTAGTCGGGACAGCGATTCACCCCTCCACTTT. The rearrangement links TRBV19 to TRBJ1-6, with TRBD1 matching 7 bases. The length of the CDR3 is 13 residues. Germline values: CDR1 LNHDA, CDR2 SQIVND (reference sequence). With 5 bases clipped from V and 8 bases from J, the junction kept 3 bases outside the gene matches. Combining the CDR3 with reference TRBV19 and TRBJ1-6 gives the whole variable domain DGGITQSPKYLFRKEGQNVTLSCEQNLNHDAMYWYRQDPGQGLRLIYYSQIVNDFQKGDIAEGYSVSREKKESFPLTVTSAQKNPTAFYLCASSRDSDSPLHFGNGTRLTVT.